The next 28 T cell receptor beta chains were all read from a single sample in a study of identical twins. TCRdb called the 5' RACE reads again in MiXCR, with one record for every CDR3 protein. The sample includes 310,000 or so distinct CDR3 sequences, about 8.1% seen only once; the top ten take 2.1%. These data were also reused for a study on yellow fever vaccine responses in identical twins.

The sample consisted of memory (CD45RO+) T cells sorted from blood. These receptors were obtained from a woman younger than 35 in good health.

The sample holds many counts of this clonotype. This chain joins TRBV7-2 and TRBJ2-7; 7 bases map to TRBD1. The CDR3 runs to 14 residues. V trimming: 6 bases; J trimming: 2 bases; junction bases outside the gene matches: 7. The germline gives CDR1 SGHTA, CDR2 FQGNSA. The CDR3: CASRSGQTPYEQYF. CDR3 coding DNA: TGTGCCAGCAGGTCGGGACAGACCCCCTACGAGCAGTACTTC.

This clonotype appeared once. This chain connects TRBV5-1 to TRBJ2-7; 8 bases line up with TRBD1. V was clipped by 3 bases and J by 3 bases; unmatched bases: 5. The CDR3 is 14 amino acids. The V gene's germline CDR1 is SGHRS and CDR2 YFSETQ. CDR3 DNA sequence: TGCGCCAGCAGCTACGGACAGGGTAACTACGAGCAGTACTTC. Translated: CASSYGQGNYEQYF.

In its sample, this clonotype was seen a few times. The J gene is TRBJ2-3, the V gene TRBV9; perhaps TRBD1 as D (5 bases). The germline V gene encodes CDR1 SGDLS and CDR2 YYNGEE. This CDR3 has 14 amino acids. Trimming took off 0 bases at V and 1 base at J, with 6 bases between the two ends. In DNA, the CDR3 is TGTGCCAGCAGCGTAGTAGGGGGCACAGATACGCAGTATTTT. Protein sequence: CASSVVGGTDTQYF.

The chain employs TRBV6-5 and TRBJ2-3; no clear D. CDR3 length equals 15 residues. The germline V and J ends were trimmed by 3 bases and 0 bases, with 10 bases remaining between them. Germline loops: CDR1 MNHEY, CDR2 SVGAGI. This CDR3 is CASSYRATSTDTQYF. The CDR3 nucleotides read TGTGCCAGCAGTTATCGGGCCACTAGCACAGATACGCAGTATTTT.

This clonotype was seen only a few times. The chain's CDR3 is CATSRDRGPSSPLHF. The CDR3 nucleotides are TGTGCCACCAGCAGGGACAGGGGCCCATCCTCACCCCTCCACTTT. The V and J genes are TRBV15 and TRBJ1-6; 9 bases match TRBD1. The CDR3 contains 15 residues. CDR1 and CDR2 (germline): LNHNV, YYDKDF (reference sequence). Losses at the gene ends were 3 bases for V and 10 bases for J; bases not matched to a gene: 7.

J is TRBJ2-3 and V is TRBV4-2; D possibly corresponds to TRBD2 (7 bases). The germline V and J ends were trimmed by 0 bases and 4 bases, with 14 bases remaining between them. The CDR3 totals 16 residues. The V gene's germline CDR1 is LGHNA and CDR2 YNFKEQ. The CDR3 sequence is CASSQDPGGGADTQYF. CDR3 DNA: TGTGCCAGCAGCCAAGACCCCGGCGGGGGCGCAGATACGCAGTATTTT.

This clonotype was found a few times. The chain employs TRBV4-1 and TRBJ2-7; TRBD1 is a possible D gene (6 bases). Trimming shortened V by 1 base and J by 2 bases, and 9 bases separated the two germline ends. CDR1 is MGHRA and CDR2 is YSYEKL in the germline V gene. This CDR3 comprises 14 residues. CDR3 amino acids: CASSQAGTTYEQYF. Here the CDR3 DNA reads TGCGCCAGCAGCCAAGCCGGGACAACCTACGAGCAGTACTTC.

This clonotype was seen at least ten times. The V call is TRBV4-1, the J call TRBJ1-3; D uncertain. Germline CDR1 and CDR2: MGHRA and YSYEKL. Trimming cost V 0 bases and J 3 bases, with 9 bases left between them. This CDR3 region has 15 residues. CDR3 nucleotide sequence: TGCGCCAGCAGCCAAGATGGCGGGGTTGGAAACACCATATATTTT. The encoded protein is CASSQDGGVGNTIYF.

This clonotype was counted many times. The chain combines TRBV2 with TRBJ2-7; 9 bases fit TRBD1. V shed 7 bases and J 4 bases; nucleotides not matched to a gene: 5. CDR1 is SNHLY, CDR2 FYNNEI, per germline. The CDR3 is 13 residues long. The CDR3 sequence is CASTGTGLYEQYF. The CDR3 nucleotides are TGTGCCAGCACCGGGACAGGGTTGTACGAGCAGTACTTC.

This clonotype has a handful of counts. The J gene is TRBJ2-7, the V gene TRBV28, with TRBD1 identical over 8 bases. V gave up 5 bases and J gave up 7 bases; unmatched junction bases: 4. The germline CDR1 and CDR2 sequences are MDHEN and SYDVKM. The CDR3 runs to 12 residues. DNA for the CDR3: TGTGCCAGCAGTGGAAGACAGGGGGAGCAGTACGTC. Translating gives CASSGRQGEQYV.

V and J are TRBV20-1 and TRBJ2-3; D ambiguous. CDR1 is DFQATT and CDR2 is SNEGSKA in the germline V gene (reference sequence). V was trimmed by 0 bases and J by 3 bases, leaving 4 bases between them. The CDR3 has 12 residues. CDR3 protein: CSAREVTDTQYF. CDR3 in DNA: TGCAGTGCTAGAGAAGTTACAGATACGCAGTATTTT.

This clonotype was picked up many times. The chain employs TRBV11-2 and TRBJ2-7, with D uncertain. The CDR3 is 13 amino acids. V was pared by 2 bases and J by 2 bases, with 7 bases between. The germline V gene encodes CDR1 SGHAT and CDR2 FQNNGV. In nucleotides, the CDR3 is TGTGCCAGCAGCTTAAGTGGGACCTACGAGCAGTACGTC. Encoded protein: CASSLSGTYEQYV.

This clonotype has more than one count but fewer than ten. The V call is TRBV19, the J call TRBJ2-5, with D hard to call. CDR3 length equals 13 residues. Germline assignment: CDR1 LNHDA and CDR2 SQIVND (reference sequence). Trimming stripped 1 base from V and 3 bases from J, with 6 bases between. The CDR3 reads CASSIGREETQYF. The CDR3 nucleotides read TGTGCCAGTAGTATAGGTAGGGAAGAGACCCAGTACTTC.

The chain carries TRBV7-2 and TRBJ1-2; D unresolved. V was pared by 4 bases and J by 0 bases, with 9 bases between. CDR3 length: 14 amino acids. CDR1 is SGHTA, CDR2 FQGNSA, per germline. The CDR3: CASSWSGANYGYTF. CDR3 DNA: TGTGCCAGCAGCTGGTCCGGGGCTAACTATGGCTACACCTTC.

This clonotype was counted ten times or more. DNA for the CDR3: TGCAGTGCTAGATCCGGCCCCTACGAGCAGTACGTC. Translating it yields CSARSGPYEQYV. The J gene is TRBJ2-7, the V gene TRBV20-1; D is undetermined. V was clipped by 2 bases and J by 2 bases, with 7 bases between them. The CDR3 has 12 amino acids. Germline CDR1 reads DFQATT; CDR2 reads SNEGSKA (reference sequence).

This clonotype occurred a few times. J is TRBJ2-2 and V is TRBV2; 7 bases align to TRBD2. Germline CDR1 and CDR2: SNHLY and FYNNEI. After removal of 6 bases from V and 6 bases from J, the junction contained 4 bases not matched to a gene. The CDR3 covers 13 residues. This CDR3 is CASRRTSAGELFF. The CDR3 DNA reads TGTGCCAGCAGGAGAACTAGCGCCGGGGAGCTGTTTTTT.

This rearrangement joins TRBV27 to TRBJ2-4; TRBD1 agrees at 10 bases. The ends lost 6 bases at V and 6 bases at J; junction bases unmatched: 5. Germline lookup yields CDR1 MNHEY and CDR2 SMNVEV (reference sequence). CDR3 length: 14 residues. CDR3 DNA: TGTGCCAGCAGCGACCGGGACAGGGGAAACATTCAGTACTTC. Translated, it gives CASSDRDRGNIQYF.

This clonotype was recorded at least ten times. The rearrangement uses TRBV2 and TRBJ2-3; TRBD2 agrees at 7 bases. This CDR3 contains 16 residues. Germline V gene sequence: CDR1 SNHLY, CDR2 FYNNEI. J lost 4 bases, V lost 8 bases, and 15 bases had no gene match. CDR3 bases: TGTGCCAGCGGCCGGGAAATTAGCGGGTCCCCAGATACGCAGTATTTT. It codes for CASGREISGSPDTQYF.

CDR3 DNA sequence: TGCAGTGCTAGAGTGGCAGGGACAAATGAGCAGTTCTTC. Its protein product is CSARVAGTNEQFF. V gene TRBV20-1 combines with J gene TRBJ2-1, with D perhaps TRBD1 (6 bases). CDR1 is DFQATT, CDR2 SNEGSKA, per germline (reference sequence). CDR3 length: 13 amino acids. V dropped 1 base and J dropped 7 bases, with 11 bases sitting between them.

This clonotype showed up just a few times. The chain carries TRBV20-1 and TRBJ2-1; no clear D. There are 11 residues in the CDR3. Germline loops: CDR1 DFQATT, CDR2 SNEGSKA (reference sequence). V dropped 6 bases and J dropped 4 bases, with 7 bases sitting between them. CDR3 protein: CSAPRYNEQFF. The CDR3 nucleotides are TGCAGTGCACCGAGGTACAATGAGCAGTTCTTC.

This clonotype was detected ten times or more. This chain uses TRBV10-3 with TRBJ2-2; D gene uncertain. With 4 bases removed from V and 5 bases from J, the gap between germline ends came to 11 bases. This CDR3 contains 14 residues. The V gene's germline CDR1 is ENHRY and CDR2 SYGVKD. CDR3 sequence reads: CAISGLARTGELFF. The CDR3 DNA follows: TGTGCCATCAGTGGATTAGCCCGAACCGGGGAGCTGTTTTTT.

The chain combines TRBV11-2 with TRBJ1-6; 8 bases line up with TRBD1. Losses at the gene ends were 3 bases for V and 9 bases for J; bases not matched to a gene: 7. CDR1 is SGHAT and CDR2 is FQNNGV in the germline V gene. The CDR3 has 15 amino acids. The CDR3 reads CASSFSGQGSSPLHF. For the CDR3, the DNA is TGTGCCAGCAGCTTTTCCGGACAGGGCAGTTCACCCCTCCACTTT.

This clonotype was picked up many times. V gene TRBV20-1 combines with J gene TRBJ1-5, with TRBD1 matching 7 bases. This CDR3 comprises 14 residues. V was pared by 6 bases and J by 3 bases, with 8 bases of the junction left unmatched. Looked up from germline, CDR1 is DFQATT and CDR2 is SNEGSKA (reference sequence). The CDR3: CSALRGYSNQPQHF. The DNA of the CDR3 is TGCAGTGCCCTCAGGGGGTATTCCAATCAGCCCCAGCATTTT.

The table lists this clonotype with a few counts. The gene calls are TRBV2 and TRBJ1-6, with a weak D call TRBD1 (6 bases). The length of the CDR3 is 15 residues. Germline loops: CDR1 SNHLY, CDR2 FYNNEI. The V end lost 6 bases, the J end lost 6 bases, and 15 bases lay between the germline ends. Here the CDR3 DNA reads TGTGCCAGCAGGGGAGAGGGGGGCCCTAATTCACCCCTCCACTTT. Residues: CASRGEGGPNSPLHF.

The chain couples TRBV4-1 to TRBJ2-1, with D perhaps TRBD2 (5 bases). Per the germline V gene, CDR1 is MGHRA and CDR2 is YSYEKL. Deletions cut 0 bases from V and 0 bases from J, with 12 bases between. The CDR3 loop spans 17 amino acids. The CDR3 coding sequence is TGCGCCAGCAGCCAAGATCCCGGGATCAGCTCCTACAATGAGCAGTTCTTC. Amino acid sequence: CASSQDPGISSYNEQFF.

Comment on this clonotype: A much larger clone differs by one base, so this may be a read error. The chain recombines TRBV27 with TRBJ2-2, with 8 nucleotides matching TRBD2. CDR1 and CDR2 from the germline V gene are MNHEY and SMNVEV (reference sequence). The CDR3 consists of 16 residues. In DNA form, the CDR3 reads TGTGCCTGCAGTGAGCCGGGAGGGCTGGGGACCGGGGAGCTGTTTTTT. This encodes CACSEPGGLGTGELFF.

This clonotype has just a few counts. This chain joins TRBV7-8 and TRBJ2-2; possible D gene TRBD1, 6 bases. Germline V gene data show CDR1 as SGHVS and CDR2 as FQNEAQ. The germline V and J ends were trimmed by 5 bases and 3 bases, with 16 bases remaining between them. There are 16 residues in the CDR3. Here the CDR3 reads CASSRGRGAYTGELFF. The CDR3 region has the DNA TGTGCCAGCAGCCGAGGCAGGGGAGCGTACACCGGGGAGCTGTTTTTT.

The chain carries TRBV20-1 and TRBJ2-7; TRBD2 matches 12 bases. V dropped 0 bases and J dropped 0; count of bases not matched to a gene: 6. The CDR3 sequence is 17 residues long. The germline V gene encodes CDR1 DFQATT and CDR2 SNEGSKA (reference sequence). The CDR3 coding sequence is TGCAGTGCTAGAGATCTAGGACTAGCGGGAAGCTCCTACGAGCAGTACTTC. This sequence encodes CSARDLGLAGSSYEQYF.